The 16 T cell receptor beta chains below were found in one sample sequenced in a study of T cells in Graves' hyperthyroidism and ophthalmopathy. Researchers amplified the TCR beta CDR3 regions from RNA transcripts. With the HTBI primer set, the TCR CDR3 went through a first round of RT-PCR. TCRdb re-analysed the multiplex PCR reads in MiXCR, keeping a single row per CDR3 protein. Of around 540,000 distinct CDR3 sequences listed, around 46% are singletons. What was sequenced was peripheral blood or thyroid tissue (not recorded which). These receptors originate from a young woman with Graves' hyperthyroidism.

The chain carries TRBV12-3 or TRBV12-4 and TRBJ1-4; 7 bases match TRBD1. The CDR3 consists of 13 residues. J lost 7 bases, V lost 6 bases, and 5 bases had no gene match. CDR3 region: CASRRDSIEKLFF. In nucleotides, the CDR3 is TGTGCCAGCAGGAGGGACAGCATTGAAAAACTGTTTTTT.

The sample holds a few counts of this clonotype. The chain couples TRBV7-9 to TRBJ2-2; 7 nucleotides align to TRBD1. Per the germline V gene, CDR1 is SEHNR and CDR2 is FQNEAQ (reference sequence). V shed 5 bases, J shed 0 bases, and the junction held 9 bases outside the gene matches. The CDR3 runs to 17 residues. CDR3 residues: CASSPGTAYTNTGELFF. CDR3 bases: TGTGCCAGCAGCCCGGGGACAGCCTATACGAACACCGGGGAGCTGTTTTTT. Variable domain in full (rest from reference TRBV7-9 and TRBJ2-2): DTGVSQNPRHKITKRGQNVTFRCDPISEHNRLYWYRQTLGQGPEFLTYFQNEAQLEKSRLLSDRFSAERPKGSFSTLEIQRTEQGDSAMYLCASSPGTAYTNTGELFFGEGSRLTVL.

The rearrangement links TRBV10-3 to TRBJ2-7; 7 bases are shared with TRBD2. The germline gives CDR1 ENHRY, CDR2 SYGVKD. The CDR3 runs 13 residues. With V trimmed by 10 bases and J by 2 bases, 8 bases remained unmatched. CDR3 residues: CASKPAGPYEQYF. The CDR3 DNA follows: TGTGCCAGCAAGCCAGCGGGGCCCTACGAGCAGTACTTC.

The count of this clonotype is one. V is TRBV7-2 and J is TRBJ1-4, with TRBD1 as a possible D gene (6 bases). Germline V lookup: CDR1 SGHTA, CDR2 FQGNSA. The V and J ends lost 5 bases and 6 bases respectively, with 19 bases between them. The CDR3 totals 16 residues. CDR3 bases: TGTGCCAGCAGCAAACAGGGAGGGGCAGCGGATGAAAAACTGTTTTTT. Translating gives CASSKQGGAADEKLFF.

The chain links TRBV2 to TRBJ1-4; D possibly corresponds to TRBD1 (6 bases). Germline CDR1 and CDR2: SNHLY and FYNNEI. The CDR3 has 15 residues. V was clipped by 5 bases and J by 4 bases, with 14 bases between them. In DNA form, the CDR3 reads TGTGCCAGCAGTTCCGGGACAAGGATTAATGAAAAACTGTTTTTT. It codes for CASSSGTRINEKLFF.

The V and J genes are TRBV24-1 and TRBJ1-2, with D hard to call. This CDR3 has 14 amino acids. Trimming removed 4 bases at V and 5 bases at J, with 13 bases between. Germline V gives CDR1 KGHDR, CDR2 SFDVKD. The CDR3 protein is CATSDAIPAYGYTF. The CDR3 DNA reads as TGTGCCACCAGTGACGCAATACCAGCATATGGCTACACCTTC.

This clonotype was counted ten times or more. The V gene is TRBV7-2, the J gene TRBJ2-7; possibly TRBD1 for D (6 bases). V lost 5 bases and J 2 bases, leaving 13 bases between the germline ends. The CDR3 extends over 14 amino acids. From germline, CDR1 is SGHTA and CDR2 FQGNSA. CDR3 protein: CASSVHGTPYEQYF. Here the CDR3 DNA reads TGTGCCAGCAGCGTACACGGGACACCCTACGAGCAGTACTTC. The full variable domain, with the rest looked up from reference TRBV7-2 and TRBJ2-7, is GAGVSQSPSNKVTEKGKDVELRCDPISGHTALYWYRQSLGQGLEFLIYFQGNSAPDKSGLPSDRFSAERTGGSVSTLTIQRTQQEDSAVYLCASSVHGTPYEQYFGPGTRLTVT.

This clonotype was counted only a few times. Relative to the germline gene, one junction end is altered; a read error may explain this. The V gene is TRBV10-3, the J gene TRBJ1-3; no clear D gene. The CDR3 has 15 amino acids. Looked up from germline, CDR1 is ENHRY and CDR2 is SYGVKD. The CDR3 bases are TGTGCCAGCAGTGGAGGGAGGCTTACTGGAAACACCATATATTTT. It translates to CASSGGRLTGNTIYF.

This clonotype was seen many times. The chain is built from TRBV15 and TRBJ1-4; 7 bases are shared with TRBD1. The germline V gene has CDR1 LNHNV and CDR2 YYDKDF (reference sequence). V dropped 6 bases and J dropped 4; count of bases not matched to a gene: 8. The length of the CDR3 is 15 residues. CDR3 amino acids: CATRDPGQRNEKLFF. The CDR3 DNA follows: TGTGCCACCAGAGACCCGGGACAGCGTAATGAAAAACTGTTTTTT.

CDR3 loop: CSARVGTDYLSNQPQHF. The CDR3 bases are TGCAGTGCTAGAGTAGGGACCGATTATCTTAGCAATCAGCCCCAGCATTTT. V and J are TRBV20-1 and TRBJ1-5; D is perhaps TRBD1 (5 bases). Between the trimmed V and J ends, which lost 1 base and 0 bases, there was a span of 16 bases. Germline loops: CDR1 DFQATT, CDR2 SNEGSKA (reference sequence). The CDR3 totals 17 residues.

The chain recombines TRBV25-1 with TRBJ1-5, with 7 positions matching TRBD1. V lost 8 bases, J lost 5 bases, and 6 bases stayed unmatched. Germline V gives CDR1 MGHDK, CDR2 SYGVNS. The length of the CDR3 is 13 residues. For the CDR3, the DNA is TGTGCCAGCTTAACAGGGGCGGATCAGCCCCAGCATTTT. As protein: CASLTGADQPQHF. The variable domain in full, with the rest retrieved from reference TRBV25-1 and TRBJ1-5, is EADIYQTPRYLVIGTGKKITLECSQTMGHDKMYWYQQDPGMELHLIHYSYGVNSTEKGDLSSESTVSRIRTEHFPLTLESARPSHTSQYLCASLTGADQPQHFGDGTRLSIL.

The CDR3 nucleotides read TGTGCCAGCAGCTTCATGAGGGCCGATACGCAGTATTTT. As protein: CASSFMRADTQYF. V usage is TRBV7-4 and J usage is TRBJ2-3, with a possible D match to TRBD2 (5 bases). With 3 bases removed from V and 6 bases from J, the gap between germline ends came to 10 bases. The CDR3 has 13 residues. Per the germline V gene, CDR1 is SGHVT and CDR2 is SQSDAQ.

The chain employs TRBV5-1 and TRBJ1-4; weak D call: TRBD1 (5 bases). Germline loops: CDR1 SGHRS, CDR2 YFSETQ. The CDR3 extends over 16 amino acids. V was clipped by 7 bases and J by 2 bases, with 18 bases between them. The CDR3 DNA reads TGCGCCAGCCGTCTAAACGGGGCTGGGACTAATGAAAAACTGTTTTTT. It translates to CASRLNGAGTNEKLFF.

The CDR3 loop reads CASSISETQHF. CDR3 nucleotide sequence: TGTGCCAGCAGTATCTCGGAGACCCAGCATTTT. The J gene is TRBJ1-5, the V gene TRBV6-1; no definite D call. Germline loops: CDR1 MNHNS, CDR2 SASEGT. V lost 5 bases, J lost 11 bases, and 10 bases lay in between. This CDR3 has 11 amino acids.

Concerning this clonotype itself: Without the conserved terminal phenylalanine or tryptophan, this CDR3 likely stems from a read error. The chain recombines TRBV7-2 with TRBJ1-1; no clear D. Germline CDR1 reads SGHTA; CDR2 reads FQGNSA. This CDR3 region has 13 residues. Trimming pared 1 base from V and 5 bases from J, leaving 8 bases between. The CDR3 loop reads CASSLGLGTEAFS. As DNA, the CDR3 is TGTGCCAGCAGCTTAGGTTTGGGGACTGAAGCTTTCTCT.

This clonotype was counted once. The CDR3 spells CASTTGLLGYTF. In DNA, the CDR3 is TGTGCCAGCACCACAGGGTTGCTTGGCTACACCTTC. The V call is TRBV19, the J call TRBJ1-2; weak D call: TRBD1 (6 bases). Germline V gene sequence: CDR1 LNHDA, CDR2 SQIVND (reference sequence). The CDR3 loop spans 12 amino acids. The V end was cut by 9 bases, the J end by 7 bases, with 15 bases between.